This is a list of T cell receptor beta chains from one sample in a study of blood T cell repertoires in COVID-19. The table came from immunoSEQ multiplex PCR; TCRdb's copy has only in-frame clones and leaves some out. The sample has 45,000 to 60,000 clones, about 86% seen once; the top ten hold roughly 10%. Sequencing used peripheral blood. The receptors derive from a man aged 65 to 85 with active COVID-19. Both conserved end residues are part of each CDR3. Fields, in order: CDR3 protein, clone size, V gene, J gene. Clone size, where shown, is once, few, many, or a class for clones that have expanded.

CDR3 protein: CASSIEYRGGYGYTF; clone size: -; V gene: TRBV19; J gene: TRBJ1-2
CDR3 protein: CASSRVLGGTEAFF; clone size: -; V gene: TRBV27; J gene: TRBJ1-1
CDR3 protein: CASSLTQGAAGELFF; clone size: medium-sized; V gene: TRBV27; J gene: TRBJ2-2
CDR3 protein: CAISGGGTQETQYF; clone size: -; V gene: TRBV10-3; J gene: TRBJ2-5
CDR3 protein: CASSAVGRVNNEQFF; clone size: -; V gene: TRBV9; J gene: TRBJ2-1
CDR3 protein: CASRQRNEQYF; clone size: -; V gene: TRBV6-5; J gene: TRBJ2-7
CDR3 protein: CASSLITVGSYEQYF; clone size: -; V gene: TRBV5-6; J gene: TRBJ2-7
CDR3 protein: CASSLEPSGEQYF; clone size: -; V gene: TRBV5-1; J gene: TRBJ2-7
CDR3 protein: CAISGATSSTDTQYF; clone size: -; V gene: TRBV10-3; J gene: TRBJ2-3
CDR3 protein: CASSPNRVRGYTF; clone size: once; V gene: TRBV6-6; J gene: TRBJ1-2
CDR3 protein: CASSRLAGDTGELFF; clone size: -; V gene: TRBV5-1; J gene: TRBJ2-2
CDR3 protein: CASSYAGTGELFF; clone size: -; V gene: TRBV7-9; J gene: TRBJ2-2
CDR3 protein: CAISADLEDTQYF; clone size: once; V gene: TRBV10-3; J gene: TRBJ2-3
CDR3 protein: CASSPRGRGLSPLHF; clone size: -; V gene: TRBV7-2; J gene: TRBJ1-6
CDR3 protein: CAIKPGVESNQPQHF; clone size: -; V gene: TRBV10-3; J gene: TRBJ1-5
CDR3 protein: CASSSWNGQGRDIQYF; clone size: -; V gene: TRBV5-5; J gene: TRBJ2-4
CDR3 protein: CASSYAQGYNYGYTF; clone size: once; V gene: TRBV19; J gene: TRBJ1-2
CDR3 protein: CASSLRQGAHEQYF; clone size: -; V gene: TRBV6-5; J gene: TRBJ2-7
CDR3 protein: CASSVDLRSNQPQHF; clone size: -; V gene: TRBV9; J gene: TRBJ1-5
CDR3 protein: CASSLGSGSREDTQYF; clone size: -; V gene: TRBV5-8; J gene: TRBJ2-3
CDR3 protein: CASSPLAGYNEQFF; clone size: -; V gene: TRBV18; J gene: TRBJ2-1
CDR3 protein: CASSLGGRPDTQYF; clone size: -; V gene: TRBV7-3; J gene: TRBJ2-3
CDR3 protein: CASGSGLAGHEQYF; clone size: -; V gene: TRBV12-5; J gene: TRBJ2-7
CDR3 protein: CASSRGFGGGLETQYF; clone size: -; V gene: TRBV7-3; J gene: TRBJ2-5
CDR3 protein: CASSSGTSPFF; clone size: -; V gene: TRBV11-2; J gene: TRBJ2-1
CDR3 protein: CASSQRLAGYNEQFF; clone size: -; V gene: TRBV7-3; J gene: TRBJ2-1
CDR3 protein: CASSYQGQGLRMNTEAFF; clone size: -; V gene: TRBV6-2/TRBV6-3; J gene: TRBJ1-1
CDR3 protein: CASSRDRGGEQYF; clone size: -; V gene: TRBV14; J gene: TRBJ2-7
CDR3 protein: CASVGDANTEAFF; clone size: -; V gene: TRBV2; J gene: TRBJ1-1
CDR3 protein: CASSPGTGGLGYTF; clone size: few; V gene: TRBV6-5; J gene: TRBJ1-2
CDR3 protein: CASSLGQGARGYTF; clone size: -; V gene: TRBV5-6; J gene: TRBJ1-2
CDR3 protein: CASIGGVFTGELFF; clone size: -; V gene: TRBV19; J gene: TRBJ2-2
CDR3 protein: CARSLMGRCRGETQYF; clone size: -; V gene: TRBV5-3; J gene: TRBJ2-5
CDR3 protein: CASSPRDREGYNEQFF; clone size: -; V gene: TRBV6-6; J gene: TRBJ2-1
CDR3 protein: CASSSGLAGALGRNEQFF; clone size: -; V gene: TRBV7-2; J gene: TRBJ2-1
CDR3 protein: CASSSSPGTYEQYF; clone size: -; V gene: TRBV5-1; J gene: TRBJ2-7